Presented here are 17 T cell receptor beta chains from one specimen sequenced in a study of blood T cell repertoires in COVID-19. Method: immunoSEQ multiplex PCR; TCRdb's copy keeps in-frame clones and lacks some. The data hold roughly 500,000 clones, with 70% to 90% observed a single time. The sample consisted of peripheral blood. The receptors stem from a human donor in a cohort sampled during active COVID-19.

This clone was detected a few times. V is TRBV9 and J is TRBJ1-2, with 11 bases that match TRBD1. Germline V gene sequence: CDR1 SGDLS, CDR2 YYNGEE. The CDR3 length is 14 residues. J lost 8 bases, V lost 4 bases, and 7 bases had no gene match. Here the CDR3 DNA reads TGTGCCAGCAGCCCACGGGACAGGGGGAGAGGCTACACCTTC. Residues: CASSPRDRGRGYTF.

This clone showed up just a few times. DNA for the CDR3: TGTGCCAGCACTGGGACAGCGAACACTGAAGCTTTCTTT. It yields the protein CASTGTANTEAFF. V usage is TRBV2 and J usage is TRBJ1-1; TRBD1 matches 7 bases. V was pared by 7 bases and J by 1 base, with 3 bases of the junction left unmatched. This CDR3 contains 13 residues. Germline values: CDR1 SNHLY, CDR2 FYNNEI. Using reference TRBV2 and TRBJ1-1 for the parts outside the CDR3, the full variable domain is EPEVTQTPSHQVTQMGQEVILRCVPISNHLYFYWYRQILGQKVEFLVSFYNNEISEKSEIFDDQFSVERPDGSNFTLKIRSTKLEDSAMYFCASTGTANTEAFFGQGTRLTVV.

CDR3 sequence: CASSLAASGGNEQFF. DNA of the CDR3: TGCGCCAGCAGCTTGGCGGCTAGCGGAGGCAATGAGCAGTTCTTC. The chain carries TRBV5-1 and TRBJ2-1; 7 nucleotides align to TRBD2. Losses at the gene ends were 0 bases for V and 6 bases for J; bases not matched to a gene: 6. Germline-derived CDR1 and CDR2 are SGHRS and YFSETQ. This CDR3 is built from 15 residues.

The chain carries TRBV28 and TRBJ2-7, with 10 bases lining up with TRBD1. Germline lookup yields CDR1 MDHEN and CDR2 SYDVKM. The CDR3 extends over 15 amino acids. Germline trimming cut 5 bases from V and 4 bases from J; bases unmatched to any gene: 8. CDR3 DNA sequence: TGTGCCAGCAGTACTCCGACAGGGGGCAGGTACGAGCAGTACTTC. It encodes CASSTPTGGRYEQYF.

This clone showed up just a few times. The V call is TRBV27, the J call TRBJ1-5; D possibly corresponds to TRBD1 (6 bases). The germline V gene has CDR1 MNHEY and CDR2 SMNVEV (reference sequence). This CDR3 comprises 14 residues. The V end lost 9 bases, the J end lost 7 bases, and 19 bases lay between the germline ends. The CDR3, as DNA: TGTGCCAGGGCGGCAACAGGGAGTAGGCAGCCCCAGCATTTT. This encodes CARAATGSRQPQHF.

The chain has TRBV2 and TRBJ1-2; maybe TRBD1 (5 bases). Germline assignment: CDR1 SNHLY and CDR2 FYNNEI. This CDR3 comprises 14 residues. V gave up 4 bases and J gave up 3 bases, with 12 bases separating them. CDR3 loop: CASSVAQGHYGYTF. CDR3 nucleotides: TGTGCCAGCAGTGTTGCGCAGGGTCACTATGGCTACACCTTC. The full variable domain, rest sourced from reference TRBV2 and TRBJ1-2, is EPEVTQTPSHQVTQMGQEVILRCVPISNHLYFYWYRQILGQKVEFLVSFYNNEISEKSEIFDDQFSVERPDGSNFTLKIRSTKLEDSAMYFCASSVAQGHYGYTFGSGTRLTVV.

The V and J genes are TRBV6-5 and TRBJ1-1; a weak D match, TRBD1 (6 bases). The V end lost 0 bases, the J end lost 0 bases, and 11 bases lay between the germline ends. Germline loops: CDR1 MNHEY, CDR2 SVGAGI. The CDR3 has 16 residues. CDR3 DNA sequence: TGTGCCAGCAGTTACTCGAACAGGGCGTTGAACACTGAAGCTTTCTTT. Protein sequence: CASSYSNRALNTEAFF.

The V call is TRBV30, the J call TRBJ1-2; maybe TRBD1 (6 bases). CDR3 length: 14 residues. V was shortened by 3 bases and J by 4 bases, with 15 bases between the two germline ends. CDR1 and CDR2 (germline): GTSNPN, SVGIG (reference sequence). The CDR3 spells CAWSLDRSTYGYTF. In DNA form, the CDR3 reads TGTGCCTGGAGCCTCGACAGGAGCACCTATGGCTACACCTTC.

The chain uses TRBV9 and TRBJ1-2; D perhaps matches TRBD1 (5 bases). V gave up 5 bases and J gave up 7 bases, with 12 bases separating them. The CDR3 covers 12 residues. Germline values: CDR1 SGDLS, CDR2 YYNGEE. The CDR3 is CASRATVGGYTF. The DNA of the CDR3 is TGTGCCAGCAGGGCGACAGTTGGTGGCTACACCTTC. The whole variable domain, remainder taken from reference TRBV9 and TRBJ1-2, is DSGVTQTPKHLITATGQRVTLRCSPRSGDLSVYWYQQSLDQGLQFLIQYYNGEERAKGNILERFSAQQFPDLHSELNLSSLELGDSALYFCASRATVGGYTFGSGTRLTVV.

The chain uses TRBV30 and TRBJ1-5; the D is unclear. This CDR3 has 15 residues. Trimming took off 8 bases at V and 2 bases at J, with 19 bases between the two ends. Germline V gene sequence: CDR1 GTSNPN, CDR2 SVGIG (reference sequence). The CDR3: CAVEKAGRGNQPQHF. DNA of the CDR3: TGTGCCGTAGAGAAGGCAGGTCGTGGCAATCAGCCCCAGCATTTT.

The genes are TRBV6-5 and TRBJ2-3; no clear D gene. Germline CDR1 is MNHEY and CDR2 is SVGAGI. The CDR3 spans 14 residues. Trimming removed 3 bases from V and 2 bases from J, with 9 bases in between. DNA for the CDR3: TGTGCCAGCAGTTATGGTGGGCCCACAGATACGCAGTATTTT. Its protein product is CASSYGGPTDTQYF.

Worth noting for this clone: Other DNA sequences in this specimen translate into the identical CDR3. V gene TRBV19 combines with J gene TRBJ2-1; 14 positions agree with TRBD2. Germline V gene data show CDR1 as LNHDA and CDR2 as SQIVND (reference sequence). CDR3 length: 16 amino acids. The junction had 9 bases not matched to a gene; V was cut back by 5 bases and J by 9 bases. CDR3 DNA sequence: TGTGCCAGTAGTCCCAGACTAGCGGGAGGGCCGGGTGAGCAGTTCTTC. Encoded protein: CASSPRLAGGPGEQFF. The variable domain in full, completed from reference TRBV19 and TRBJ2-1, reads DGGITQSPKYLFRKEGQNVTLSCEQNLNHDAMYWYRQDPGQGLRLIYYSQIVNDFQKGDIAEGYSVSREKKESFPLTVTSAQKNPTAFYLCASSPRLAGGPGEQFFGPGTRLTVL.

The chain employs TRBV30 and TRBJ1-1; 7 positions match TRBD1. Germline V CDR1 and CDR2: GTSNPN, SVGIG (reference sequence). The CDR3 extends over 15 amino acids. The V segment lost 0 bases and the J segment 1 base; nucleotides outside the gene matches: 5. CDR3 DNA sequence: TGTGCCTGGAGTGTAAGCTACAGGGGGAACACTGAAGCTTTCTTT. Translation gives CAWSVSYRGNTEAFF.

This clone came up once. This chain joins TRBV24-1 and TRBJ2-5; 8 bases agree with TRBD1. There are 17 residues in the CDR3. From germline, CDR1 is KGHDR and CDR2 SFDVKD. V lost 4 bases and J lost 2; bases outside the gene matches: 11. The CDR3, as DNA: TGTGCCACCAGTGAGAGATTCCGGGACAGGTTACAAGAGACCCAGTACTTC. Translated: CATSERFRDRLQETQYF.

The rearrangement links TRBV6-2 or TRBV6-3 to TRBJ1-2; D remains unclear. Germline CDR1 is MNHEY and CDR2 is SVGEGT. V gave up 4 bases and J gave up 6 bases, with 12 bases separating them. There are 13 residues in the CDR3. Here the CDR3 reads CASSFRSPDGYTF. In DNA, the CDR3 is TGTGCCAGCAGTTTCAGGTCCCCAGATGGCTACACCTTC.

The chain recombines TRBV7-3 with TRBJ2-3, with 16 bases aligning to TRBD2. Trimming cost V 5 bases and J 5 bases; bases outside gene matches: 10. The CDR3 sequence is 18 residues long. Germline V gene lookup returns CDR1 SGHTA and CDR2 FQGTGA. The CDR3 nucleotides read TGTGCCAGCAGCCCGACCGGGACTAGCGGGAGGGCCAGAGATACGCAGTATTTT. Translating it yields CASSPTGTSGRARDTQYF.

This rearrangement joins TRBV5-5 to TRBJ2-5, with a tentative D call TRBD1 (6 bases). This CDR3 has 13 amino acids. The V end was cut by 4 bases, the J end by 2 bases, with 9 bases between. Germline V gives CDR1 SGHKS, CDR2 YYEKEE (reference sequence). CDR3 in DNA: TGTGCCAGCAGCCCACAGGGACAAGAGACCCAGTACTTC. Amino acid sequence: CASSPQGQETQYF.